What follows are 21 T cell receptor beta chains derived from one specimen sequenced in a study of cytomegalovirus exposure and HLA in healthy donors. The PCR ran on 60 Vbeta and 13 Jbeta primers. TCRdb keeps only in-frame clones here, not all; method: immunoSEQ multiplex PCR. The sample includes 50,000 to 70,000 clones, 75% to 80% seen only once; the top ten take 2.5%. Sequencing was performed on PBMCs. These receptors originate from a female donor in good health and CMV-seronegative.

J is TRBJ1-1 and V is TRBV7-9, with a tentative D call TRBD1 (5 bases). The CDR3 totals 13 residues. CDR1 is SEHNR, CDR2 FQNEAQ, per germline (reference sequence). Trimming shortened V by 4 bases and J by 10 bases, and 16 bases separated the two germline ends. The CDR3 protein is CASSSQSGGGAFF. The CDR3 DNA sequence: TGTGCCAGCAGCTCCCAGTCGGGCGGGGGAGCTTTCTTT.

The V and J genes are TRBV6-6 and TRBJ1-2; maybe TRBD1 (5 bases). V lost 6 bases, J lost 2 bases, and 10 bases lay in between. The CDR3 covers 13 residues. Germline V gene data show CDR1 as MNHNY and CDR2 as SVGAGI (reference sequence). CDR3 protein: CASRPTGNYGYTF. The CDR3 bases are TGTGCCAGCAGACCCACAGGAAACTATGGCTACACCTTC.

The V call is TRBV5-1, the J call TRBJ2-7; 15 nucleotides line up with TRBD2. Trimming at V came to 4 bases and at J to 2 bases, leaving 7 bases not matched to a gene. CDR1 and CDR2 from the germline V gene are SGHRS and YFSETQ. The CDR3 loop spans 17 amino acids. This chain's CDR3 is CASSPGLAGGKTYEQYF. The CDR3 coding sequence is TGCGCCAGCAGCCCGGGACTAGCGGGAGGAAAAACCTACGAGCAGTACTTC.

This clone showed up just a few times. The rearrangement uses TRBV19 and TRBJ1-3; 7 nucleotides agree with TRBD1. The CDR3 has 17 residues. Trimming took 8 bases from V and 0 from J; bases not matched to a gene: 13. Germline V CDR1 and CDR2: LNHDA, SQIVND (reference sequence). The CDR3 here is CASFESRDSFSGNTIYF. In DNA form, the CDR3 reads TGTGCCAGTTTTGAAAGCCGGGACAGTTTCTCTGGAAACACCATATATTTT.

J is TRBJ1-3 and V is TRBV5-1; 12 nucleotides align to TRBD1. The germline gives CDR1 SGHRS, CDR2 YFSETQ. The CDR3 runs 19 residues. The V gene end was trimmed by 0 bases and the J gene end by 3 bases; junction bases not matched to a gene: 10. The CDR3 DNA reads as TGCGCCAGCAGCTTGGATTTTTTGGGGACAGGGGGCATTGGAAACACCATATATTTT. Amino acids: CASSLDFLGTGGIGNTIYF.

This sequence joins TRBV19 and TRBJ1-5; D is uncertain. Deletions cut 1 base from V and 9 bases from J, with 16 bases between. This CDR3 region has 15 residues. The germline V gene has CDR1 LNHDA and CDR2 SQIVND (reference sequence). CDR3 sequence (DNA): TGTGCCAGTAGTATAGGAGGGTACCCTGCTGGGCCCCAGCATTTT. It is translated as CASSIGGYPAGPQHF. The whole variable domain, remainder taken from reference TRBV19 and TRBJ1-5, is DGGITQSPKYLFRKEGQNVTLSCEQNLNHDAMYWYRQDPGQGLRLIYYSQIVNDFQKGDIAEGYSVSREKKESFPLTVTSAQKNPTAFYLCASSIGGYPAGPQHFGDGTRLSIL.

The chain carries TRBV6-1 and TRBJ1-2, with D possibly being TRBD1 (5 bases). CDR3 size: 13 residues. With 1 base removed from V and 5 bases from J, the gap between germline ends came to 8 bases. Germline CDR1 reads MNHNS; CDR2 reads SASEGT. This CDR3 is CASSEGTPYGYTF. The CDR3 DNA reads TGTGCCAGCAGTGAAGGGACACCTTATGGCTACACCTTC.

This chain uses TRBV9 with TRBJ2-5, with TRBD1 matching 7 bases. CDR1 is SGDLS, CDR2 YYNGEE, per germline. CDR3 size: 15 residues. V dropped 2 bases and J dropped 1; count of bases not matched to a gene: 5. The CDR3 loop is CASSVRDSSQETQYF. DNA for the CDR3: TGTGCCAGCAGCGTCCGGGACAGTTCCCAAGAGACCCAGTACTTC.

This clone was seen a single time. The chain employs TRBV6-1 and TRBJ1-2, with TRBD1 matching over 7 bases. The CDR3 totals 13 residues. Germline lookup yields CDR1 MNHNS and CDR2 SASEGT. The V gene end was trimmed by 5 bases and the J gene end by 10 bases; junction bases not matched to a gene: 10. The CDR3 loop reads CASSNTGVPSYTF. The CDR3 DNA reads as TGTGCCAGCAGTAATACAGGGGTTCCTTCCTACACCTTC.

The sample holds one count of this clone. This chain links TRBV18 with TRBJ2-3; 8 nucleotides line up with TRBD2. Trimming cost V 2 bases and J 5 bases; bases outside gene matches: 18. Per the germline V gene, CDR1 is KGHSH and CDR2 is LQKENI. The CDR3 runs 19 residues. CDR3 sequence (DNA): TGTGCCAGCTCACCAGTGGTCGGGCGCCTTAGCGGGACGATAGATACGCAGTATTTT. This encodes CASSPVVGRLSGTIDTQYF.

This clone was observed once. The V gene is TRBV18, the J gene TRBJ1-5; 9 bases align to TRBD1. CDR3 size: 16 residues. Germline CDR1 is KGHSH and CDR2 is LQKENI. V was clipped by 3 bases and J by 0 bases; unmatched bases: 3. The CDR3 loop reads CASSPGQGSSNQPQHF. For the CDR3, the DNA is TGTGCCAGCTCACCCGGACAGGGGTCTAGCAATCAGCCCCAGCATTTT.

This chain connects TRBV19 to TRBJ2-5, with D perhaps TRBD1 (5 bases). Germline V gene lookup returns CDR1 LNHDA and CDR2 SQIVND (reference sequence). The ends were cut back, 5 bases at V and 3 bases at J, with 10 bases in the middle. There are 13 residues in the CDR3. DNA for the CDR3: TGTGCCAGTAGTGTCAGGGCCAAAGAGACCCAGTACTTC. This codes for CASSVRAKETQYF.

In this sample, this clone turned up a few times. The V call is TRBV7-3, the J call TRBJ1-1; 7 bases agree with TRBD1. V lost 5 bases to trimming and J lost 3 bases; unmatched junction nucleotides: 3. The CDR3 runs 13 residues. Germline V gives CDR1 SGHTA, CDR2 FQGTGA. CDR3 residues: CASSGDRDTEAFF. CDR3 nucleotide sequence: TGTGCCAGCAGCGGAGACAGGGACACTGAAGCTTTCTTT.

The sample holds a few counts of this clone. This chain joins TRBV4-3 and TRBJ2-1, with D possibly matching TRBD2 (5 bases). This CDR3 is built from 14 residues. Trimming stripped 0 bases from V and 9 bases from J, with 12 bases between. CDR1 and CDR2 from the germline V gene are LGHNA and YSLEER. Written as DNA, the CDR3 is TGCGCCAGCAGCCAAGATAGGGTGGGGAGTGAGCAGTTCTTC. Residues: CASSQDRVGSEQFF.

This clone has only a few counts. V and J are TRBV28 and TRBJ2-7, with D possibly TRBD1 on 6 matching bases. V was cut by 1 base and J by 3 bases, with 13 bases left in between. Germline assignment: CDR1 MDHEN and CDR2 SYDVKM. CDR3 length: 15 amino acids. In DNA, the CDR3 is TGTGCCAGCAGTTTATTGTCAGGGGAAAGCTACGAGCAGTACTTC. It translates to CASSLLSGESYEQYF.

V is TRBV6-6 and J is TRBJ2-1; 8 bases line up with TRBD2. The CDR3 loop spans 15 amino acids. V was pared by 6 bases and J by 1 base, with 5 bases of the junction left unmatched. CDR1 is MNHNY, CDR2 SVGAGI, per germline (reference sequence). The CDR3 spells CASSAGLVSYNEQFF. The CDR3 region has the DNA TGTGCCAGCAGCGCGGGACTAGTTTCCTACAATGAGCAGTTCTTC.

V usage is TRBV21-1 and J usage is TRBJ1-6; the tabulated D call, TRBD1, remains unverified against the DNA. TRBV21-1 is a pseudogene. The CDR3 is 12 amino acids. The CDR3 spells CASNGHDSPLHF. CDR3 nucleotides: TGTGCCAGCAACGGACACGATTCACCCCTCCACTTT.

The chain joins TRBV28 to TRBJ2-7, with D possibly matching TRBD1 (6 bases). Trimming cost V 6 bases and J 3 bases, with 9 bases left between them. CDR1 MDHEN and CDR2 SYDVKM come from the germline V gene. CDR3 length equals 12 residues. CDR3 DNA: TGTGCCAGCAGCGTACAGGGCTACGAGCAGTACTTC. Translation: CASSVQGYEQYF.

This clone was recorded only once. The rearrangement links TRBV25-1 to TRBJ2-3, with TRBD1 identical over 7 bases. The CDR3 contains 17 residues. CDR1 and CDR2 (germline): MGHDK, SYGVNS. V was clipped by 3 bases and J by 0 bases; unmatched bases: 9. The CDR3: CASSERAGGYSTDTQYF. DNA for the CDR3: TGTGCCAGCAGTGAGCGGGCAGGGGGTTATAGCACAGATACGCAGTATTTT.

The chain employs TRBV2 and TRBJ1-6; D not resolved. The CDR3 runs to 16 residues. Germline CDR1 SNHLY, CDR2 FYNNEI. Trimming pared 5 bases from V and 5 bases from J, leaving 16 bases between. The CDR3 spells CASSSGSLFNNSPLHF. In DNA, the CDR3 is TGTGCCAGCAGTTCAGGATCCCTCTTCAATAATTCACCCCTCCACTTT.

The chain is built from TRBV14 and TRBJ2-7; D is possibly TRBD1 (5 bases). This CDR3 has 14 amino acids. Trimming left V 3 bases short and J 1 base short, with 10 bases between. CDR1 and CDR2 (germline): SGHDN, FVKESK. The CDR3 DNA is TGTGCCAGCAGCCAGGGGCAAGGGTCCTACGAGCAGTACTTC. This gives the protein CASSQGQGSYEQYF.